A single sample is the source of the 7 T cell receptor beta chains below, sequenced in a study of beta chain features in type 1 diabetes. No antigen has been assigned to these receptors. Expressed TCRB transcripts got sequenced, as all isolated RNA was reverse transcribed. The assay was immunoSEQ multiplex PCR, and TCRdb's table has in-frame clones only and misses some. Among roughly 50,000 clones listed, about 47% were seen once. Whole-study findings and limits: Moderately but significantly shorter TCRB CDR3s were found in Type 1 diabetes patients in all four CD4+ subsets.

The specimen was Tregs from blood. Receptors originate from a middle-aged woman with type 1 diabetes.

This rearrangement joins TRBV29-1 to TRBJ2-6; D perhaps matches TRBD2 (7 bases). The CDR3 loop spans 15 amino acids. Germline loops: CDR1 SQVTM, CDR2 ANQGSEA. The germline V and J ends were trimmed by 0 bases and 2 bases, with 8 bases remaining between them. This chain's CDR3 is CSVEEGGPGANVLTF. The CDR3 DNA sequence: TGCAGCGTTGAAGAGGGGGGGCCTGGGGCCAACGTCCTGACTTTC.

J is TRBJ2-7 and V is TRBV18; TRBD1 aligns across 9 bases. From germline, CDR1 is KGHSH and CDR2 LQKENI. The CDR3 is made up of 15 amino acids. Trimming cost V 3 bases and J 5 bases; bases outside gene matches: 8. CDR3 in DNA: TGTGCCAGCTCACCGGGACAGGGAAGTCTCCACGAGCAGTACTTC. It yields the protein CASSPGQGSLHEQYF.

The chain has TRBV19 and TRBJ2-2, with D perhaps matching TRBD2 (6 bases). The CDR3 consists of 15 residues. Germline V gives CDR1 LNHDA, CDR2 SQIVND (reference sequence). The V end was cut by 5 bases, the J end by 6 bases, with 16 bases between. This CDR3 is CASSPRRVMAGELFF. CDR3 bases: TGTGCCAGTAGTCCTCGGAGGGTGATGGCCGGGGAGCTGTTTTTT. Supplemented by reference TRBV19 and TRBJ2-2, the full variable domain reads DGGITQSPKYLFRKEGQNVTLSCEQNLNHDAMYWYRQDPGQGLRLIYYSQIVNDFQKGDIAEGYSVSREKKESFPLTVTSAQKNPTAFYLCASSPRRVMAGELFFGEGSRLTVL.

This clone was detected once. This sequence joins TRBV5-1 and TRBJ2-1; D not certain. CDR1 SGHRS and CDR2 YFSETQ come from the germline V gene. The CDR3 consists of 17 residues. Deletions cut 0 bases from V and 0 bases from J, with 13 bases between. The CDR3 reads CASSLARQLSSYNEQFF. DNA of the CDR3: TGCGCCAGCAGCTTGGCCAGGCAGCTCAGCTCCTACAATGAGCAGTTCTTC.

The chain employs TRBV6-5 and TRBJ1-5; a possible D gene is TRBD1 (5 bases). With 8 bases removed from V and 1 base from J, the gap between germline ends came to 12 bases. The CDR3 contains 14 residues. Germline V gene lookup returns CDR1 MNHEY and CDR2 SVGAGI. In nucleotides, the CDR3 is TGTGCCAGCCGGATGGGGGGGAGCAATCAGCCCCAGCATTTT. Translation: CASRMGGSNQPQHF.

Note on this clone: Other nucleotide sequences in the sample specify the same CDR3. The chain recombines TRBV19 with TRBJ2-1; 7 bases are shared with TRBD1. CDR1 and CDR2 from the germline V gene are LNHDA and SQIVND (reference sequence). This CDR3 has 15 amino acids. Trimming removed 1 base from V and 2 bases from J; junction bases left unmatched: 2. This CDR3 is CASSIGTGAYNEQFF. In DNA, the CDR3 is TGTGCCAGTAGTATAGGCACAGGGGCCTACAATGAGCAGTTCTTC.

This clone turned up a few times. The genes are TRBV18 and TRBJ2-5; weak D call: TRBD2 (6 bases). Looked up from germline, CDR1 is KGHSH and CDR2 is LQKENI. V shed 0 bases and J shed 5 bases, with 13 bases lying between them. CDR3 length: 15 amino acids. The CDR3, as DNA: TGTGCCAGCTCACCACCGGGTGCTAGCGTGGAGACCCAGTACTTC. Translation: CASSPPGASVETQYF.